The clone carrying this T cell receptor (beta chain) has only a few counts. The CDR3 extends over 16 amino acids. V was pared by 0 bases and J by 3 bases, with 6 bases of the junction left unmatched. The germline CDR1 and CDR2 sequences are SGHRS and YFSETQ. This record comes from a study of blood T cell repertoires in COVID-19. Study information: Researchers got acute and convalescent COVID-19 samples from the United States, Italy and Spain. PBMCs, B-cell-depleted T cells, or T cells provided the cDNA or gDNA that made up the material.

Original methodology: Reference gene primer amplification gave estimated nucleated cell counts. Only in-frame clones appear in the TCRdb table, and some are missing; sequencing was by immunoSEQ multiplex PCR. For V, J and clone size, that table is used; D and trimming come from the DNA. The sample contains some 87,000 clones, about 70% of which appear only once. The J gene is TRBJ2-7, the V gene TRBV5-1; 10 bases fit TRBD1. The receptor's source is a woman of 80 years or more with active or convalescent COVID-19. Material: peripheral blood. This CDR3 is CASSLGPGQGLYEQYF. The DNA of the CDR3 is TGCGCCAGCAGCTTGGGTCCGGGACAGGGGCTCTACGAGCAGTACTTC.